These 18 T cell receptor beta chains originate from one sample sequenced in a study of shared clonotypes between healthy human individuals. Produced via immunoSEQ multiplex PCR; TCRdb's table is partial and in-frame only. This sample has over a million clones, with more than 75% found just once. Material for sequencing was memory CD4+ T cells from PBMCs. The subset is: CD45RA-negative fraction. The origin of the receptors is a man aged 18 to 30 in good health. Some clones in this sample may be carry-over from other donors' samples.

This clone has a single count. J is TRBJ1-2 and V is TRBV30; no definite D call. The ends were cut back, 1 base at V and 0 bases at J, with 9 bases in the middle. The length of the CDR3 is 14 residues. CDR1 and CDR2 (germline): GTSNPN, SVGIG (reference sequence). The CDR3 is CAWSASSANYGYTF. The CDR3 DNA sequence: TGTGCCTGGAGTGCGTCCTCGGCTAACTATGGCTACACCTTC.

The chain combines TRBV7-2 with TRBJ1-3; D call uncertain. Trimming stripped 3 bases from V and 2 bases from J, with 8 bases between. Germline CDR1 is SGHTA and CDR2 is FQGNSA. CDR3 length equals 14 residues. The CDR3 here is CASSFTGTGNTIYF. Written as DNA, the CDR3 is TGTGCCAGCAGCTTTACCGGGACTGGAAACACCATATATTTT.

The chain has TRBV29-1 and TRBJ1-1; the D gene is possibly TRBD1 (5 bases). Trimming stripped 0 bases from V and 6 bases from J, with 11 bases between. Germline V CDR1 and CDR2: SQVTM, ANQGSEA. The CDR3 spans 13 residues. The CDR3 region is CSVEDRGRPEAFF. The CDR3 region has the DNA TGCAGCGTTGAAGATCGGGGGAGACCTGAAGCTTTCTTT.

The V gene is TRBV5-1, the J gene TRBJ2-2; weak D call: TRBD1 (6 bases). The CDR3 is made up of 16 amino acids. With 0 bases removed from V and 2 bases from J, the gap between germline ends came to 11 bases. Germline lookup yields CDR1 SGHRS and CDR2 YFSETQ. CDR3 residues: CASSLAGGLNTGELFF. The CDR3 DNA follows: TGCGCCAGCAGCTTGGCTGGGGGCCTTAACACCGGGGAGCTGTTTTTT.

The V call is TRBV9, the J call TRBJ2-5, with TRBD1 matching 7 bases. Germline loops: CDR1 SGDLS, CDR2 YYNGEE. After removal of 0 bases from V and 5 bases from J, the junction contained 10 bases not matched to a gene. The CDR3 spans 16 residues. The CDR3 DNA follows: TGTGCCAGCAGCGTAGCCCACGACAGGGCGAGCGAGACCCAGTACTTC. Amino acids: CASSVAHDRASETQYF. Full variable domain (missing parts from reference TRBV9 and TRBJ2-5): DSGVTQTPKHLITATGQRVTLRCSPRSGDLSVYWYQQSLDQGLQFLIQYYNGEERAKGNILERFSAQQFPDLHSELNLSSLELGDSALYFCASSVAHDRASETQYFGPGTRLLVL.

The chain has TRBV18 and TRBJ2-1; D perhaps matches TRBD2 (6 bases). CDR3 length: 14 amino acids. In germline, CDR1 is KGHSH, CDR2 LQKENI. The V gene lost 0 bases and the J gene lost 15 bases, with 18 bases spanning the gap. The CDR3 reads CASSPPELAARLFF. The CDR3 coding sequence is TGTGCCAGCTCACCACCGGAACTAGCCGCAAGGCTGTTCTTC.

J is TRBJ1-2 and V is TRBV2, with a possible D match to TRBD1 (5 bases). The CDR3 covers 15 residues. Trimming cost V 8 bases and J 3 bases, with 19 bases left between them. The germline V gene encodes CDR1 SNHLY and CDR2 FYNNEI. This chain's CDR3 is CASRLAGLGHYGYTF. CDR3 nucleotides: TGTGCCAGCCGGCTTGCGGGTTTGGGACACTATGGCTACACCTTC.

This clone was seen a few times. V is TRBV19 and J is TRBJ2-3; D possibly corresponds to TRBD1 (6 bases). Looked up from germline, CDR1 is LNHDA and CDR2 is SQIVND (reference sequence). Trimming left V 5 bases short and J 0 bases short, with 15 bases between. The CDR3 consists of 16 residues. The CDR3: CASSPSHRVSTDTQYF. The CDR3 DNA sequence: TGTGCCAGTAGTCCCAGCCACAGGGTTAGCACAGATACGCAGTATTTT.

The rearrangement joins TRBV5-1 to TRBJ2-3; D could derive from TRBD1 or TRBD2 (6 bases each). Per the germline V gene, CDR1 is SGHRS and CDR2 is YFSETQ. The CDR3 length is 14 residues. The V and J ends lost 9 bases and 1 base respectively, with 15 bases between them. The CDR3 reads CATRGLARTDTQYF. The CDR3 DNA is TGCGCCACCCGGGGGCTAGCGCGCACAGATACGCAGTATTTT.

This clone was observed a handful of times. The chain couples TRBV15 to TRBJ1-1; D unresolved. The CDR3 runs to 13 residues. The germline CDR1 and CDR2 sequences are LNHNV and YYDKDF (reference sequence). The V end lost 3 bases, the J end lost 5 bases, and 10 bases lay between the germline ends. CDR3 DNA sequence: TGTGCCACCAGCAGGGTCGTAGGGACTGAAGCTTTCTTT. It encodes CATSRVVGTEAFF.

On this clone: A much larger clone lies one base from this, so it may be a read error. The V call is TRBV30, the J call TRBJ2-7; TRBD2 is a possible D gene (6 bases). CDR1 and CDR2 (germline): GTSNPN, SVGIG (reference sequence). The CDR3 is made up of 16 amino acids. CDR3 sequence: CARRDPRWPFTYEQYF. The CDR3 DNA reads TGTGCCCGGAGGGACCCTCGGTGGCCTTTTACCTACGAGCAGTACTTC. Combining the CDR3 with reference TRBV30 and TRBJ2-7 gives the whole variable domain SQTIHQWPATLVQPVGSPLSLECTVEGTSNPNLYWYRQAAGRGLQLLFYSVGIGQISSEVPQNLSASRPQDRQFILSSKKLLLSDSGFYLCARRDPRWPFTYEQYFGPGTRLTVT.

Written as DNA, the CDR3 is TGTGCCAGCAGTCTAAGAAGACAGGTGGCAGATACGCAGTATTTT. This codes for CASSLRRQVADTQYF. This chain connects TRBV11-1 to TRBJ2-3; tentative D call: TRBD1 (6 bases). The V end was cut by 6 bases, the J end by 4 bases, with 17 bases between. The CDR3 runs 15 residues. The germline gives CDR1 SGHAT, CDR2 FQDESV (reference sequence).

The chain employs TRBV18 and TRBJ1-2, with a tentative D call TRBD1 (5 bases). Trimming cost V 5 bases and J 2 bases, with 9 bases left between them. Germline V gene data show CDR1 as KGHSH and CDR2 as LQKENI. This CDR3 is 13 amino acids long. In nucleotides, the CDR3 is TGTGCCAGCTCAGAGACAGTAAACTATGGCTACACCTTC. It is translated as CASSETVNYGYTF.

This clone was counted ten times or more. The chain carries TRBV5-1 and TRBJ2-7; either TRBD1 or TRBD2 may supply D (5 bases each). Trimming left V 6 bases short and J 3 bases short, with 16 bases between. CDR1 and CDR2 from the germline V gene are SGHRS and YFSETQ. CDR3 length: 14 residues. CDR3 region: CASTPGQGFYEQYF. In DNA form, the CDR3 reads TGCGCCAGCACCCCGGGGCAGGGCTTCTACGAGCAGTACTTC.

This chain uses TRBV10-3 with TRBJ2-7; D not resolved. The CDR3 consists of 13 residues. Germline loops: CDR1 ENHRY, CDR2 SYGVKD. The V end lost 6 bases, the J end lost 2 bases, and 11 bases lay between the germline ends. This CDR3 is CAIRPAHTYEQYF. As DNA, the CDR3 is TGTGCCATCAGACCAGCACACACCTACGAGCAGTACTTC.

Details on this clone: Other DNA sequences in this sample translate to the same CDR3. The V call is TRBV11-3, the J call TRBJ2-7, with D possibly being TRBD1 (5 bases). CDR3 size: 14 residues. The ends were cut back, 1 base at V and 0 bases at J, with 7 bases in the middle. Germline V lookup: CDR1 SGHNT, CDR2 YENEEA. CDR3 sequence (DNA): TGTGCCAGCAGCTTAGGGGGCAGCTCCTACGAGCAGTACTTC. Translation: CASSLGGSSYEQYF.

This clone came up once. A far larger clone is one nucleotide away, so this likely arose from a read error. The same CDR3 is also encoded by other DNA sequences in this sample. The V and J genes are TRBV30 and TRBJ1-3; D unresolved. The CDR3 has 13 residues. Germline loops: CDR1 GTSNPN, CDR2 SVGIG (reference sequence). The CDR3 DNA reads TGTGCCTGCCACCGCGGTTCTGGGAACACCATATATTTT. It encodes CACHRGSGNTIYF.

This clone was counted between two and nine times. The chain combines TRBV10-3 with TRBJ2-1; D ambiguous. V lost 5 bases, J lost 5 bases, and 13 bases lay in between. Germline V gene data show CDR1 as ENHRY and CDR2 as SYGVKD. The CDR3 length is 14 residues. DNA of the CDR3: TGTGCCATCAGTCCGGGCTCCGTCAACAATGAGCAGTTCTTC. Its translation: CAISPGSVNNEQFF.